These T cell receptor beta chains were read from a single sample in a study of neoadjuvant anti-PD-1 for oral cavity cancer. The assay was immunoSEQ multiplex PCR, and TCRdb's table has in-frame clones only and misses some. The table lists fewer than 70,000 clones, approximately 80% of them singletons. Sequencing was performed on PBMCs, taken before nivolumab (anti-PD-1) treatment. These receptor sequences come from a person aged 35 to 85 with oral cavity squamous cell carcinoma. CDR3s include the opening cysteine and the closing phenylalanine or tryptophan. Fields, in order: clone size, D gene, J gene, V gene, CDR3 protein, CDR3 DNA. D genes are given only for firm matches. Clone size appears in some rows only: once, few, many, or a class for an expanded clone.

size: .
D: TRBD1
J: TRBJ2-7
V: TRBV29-1
CDR3: CSVEEGTGWTYEQYF
DNA: TGCAGCGTTGAAGAAGGGACAGGATGGACCTACGAGCAGTACTTC

size: .
D: TRBD1
J: TRBJ2-1
V: TRBV19
CDR3: CASSRGTGLLSSYNEQFF
DNA: TGTGCCAGTAGTAGAGGGACAGGGCTCTTGAGCTCCTACAATGAGCAGTTCTTC

size: once
D: .
J: TRBJ1-2
V: TRBV7-3
CDR3: CASSSSRDFNGYTF
DNA: TGTGCCAGCAGCTCAAGCCGAGACTTTAACGGCTACACCTTC

size: .
D: TRBD2
J: TRBJ2-1
V: TRBV11-2
CDR3: CASRASGSYNEQFF
DNA: TGTGCCAGCAGGGCTAGCGGATCCTACAATGAGCAGTTCTTC

size: .
D: .
J: TRBJ1-5
V: TRBV7-9
CDR3: CASSPRDQPQHF
DNA: TGTGCCAGCAGCCCTAGGGATCAGCCCCAGCATTTT

size: .
D: TRBD2
J: TRBJ2-7
V: TRBV6-1
CDR3: CASSATSGSSYEQYF
DNA: TGTGCCAGCAGTGCTACTAGCGGGAGCTCCTACGAGCAGTACTTC

size: .
D: TRBD2
J: TRBJ2-1
V: TRBV27
CDR3: CASGTSGGVEQFF
DNA: TGTGCCAGCGGCACTAGCGGGGGGGTTGAGCAGTTCTTC

size: once
D: TRBD2
J: TRBJ2-1
V: TRBV19
CDR3: CASSTGTSGKDEQFF
DNA: TGTGCCAGTAGTACTGGGACTAGCGGGAAAGATGAGCAGTTCTTC

size: .
D: .
J: TRBJ2-2
V: TRBV5-1
CDR3: CASTPITNTGELFF
DNA: TGCGCCAGCACCCCAATCACGAACACCGGGGAGCTGTTTTTT

size: once
D: .
J: TRBJ1-2
V: TRBV28
CDR3: CARMEYGYTF
DNA: TGTGCCAGGATGGAGTATGGCTACACCTTC

size: .
D: .
J: TRBJ2-3
V: TRBV7-3
CDR3: CASSLNGYGTDTQYF
DNA: TGTGCCAGCAGCTTAAATGGGTATGGCACAGATACGCAGTATTTT

size: .
D: .
J: TRBJ1-2
V: TRBV28
CDR3: CASGRWGRGGYTF
DNA: TGTGCCAGCGGCAGATGGGGCAGGGGAGGCTACACCTTC

size: .
D: .
J: TRBJ1-5
V: TRBV6-5
CDR3: CASSLTGREGQPQHF
DNA: TGTGCCAGCAGTTTGACAGGCCGTGAAGGTCAGCCCCAGCATTTT

size: .
D: .
J: TRBJ2-3
V: TRBV19
CDR3: CASSPRRVRDLDTQYF
DNA: TGTGCCAGTAGTCCCCGGAGGGTGCGCGACCTTGATACGCAGTATTTT

size: .
D: .
J: TRBJ1-6
V: TRBV19
CDR3: CASSIPPTNGRVPPLHF
DNA: TGTGCCAGTAGTATCCCCCCTACTAACGGCAGGGTTCCACCCCTCCACTTT

size: .
D: .
J: TRBJ1-6
V: TRBV27
CDR3: CASSLGINYNSPLHF
DNA: TGTGCCAGCAGTTTAGGGATTAACTATAATTCACCCCTCCACTTT

size: .
D: .
J: TRBJ1-2
V: TRBV9
CDR3: CASSVDGARGYTF
DNA: TGTGCCAGCAGCGTAGATGGGGCGAGGGGCTACACCTTC

size: .
D: .
J: TRBJ1-2
V: TRBV30
CDR3: CAWITGGGDYGYTF
DNA: TGTGCCTGGATCACAGGAGGGGGAGACTATGGCTACACCTTC

size: .
D: .
J: TRBJ2-7
V: TRBV4-2
CDR3: CASSQDRFSGGSYEQYF
DNA: TGTGCCAGCAGCCAAGATCGCTTTAGCGGTGGATCCTACGAGCAGTACTTC

size: once
D: .
J: TRBJ2-5
V: TRBV6-5
CDR3: CATAPTFIQETQYF
DNA: TGTGCCACCGCGCCCACCTTCATCCAAGAGACCCAGTACTTC

size: .
D: TRBD2
J: TRBJ2-7
V: TRBV19
CDR3: CASSKTSGRTNYEQYF
DNA: TGTGCCAGTAGTAAGACTAGCGGGAGGACCAACTACGAGCAGTACTTC

size: .
D: TRBD1
J: TRBJ1-2
V: TRBV6-1
CDR3: CASSETGVGGYTF
DNA: TGTGCCAGCAGTGAAACAGGGGTGGGAGGCTACACCTTC

size: .
D: TRBD1
J: TRBJ1-1
V: TRBV27
CDR3: CASSPRGQGDNTEAFF
DNA: TGTGCCAGCAGTCCGAGGGGACAGGGGGATAACACTGAAGCTTTCTTT

size: few
D: .
J: TRBJ1-1
V: TRBV6-4
CDR3: CASSDRQNTEAFF
DNA: TGTGCCAGCAGTGACAGGCAGAACACTGAAGCTTTCTTT

size: .
D: .
J: TRBJ1-5
V: TRBV19
CDR3: CASSMYGDQPQHF
DNA: TGTGCCAGTAGTATGTACGGGGATCAGCCCCAGCATTTT

size: .
D: TRBD2
J: TRBJ2-1
V: TRBV27
CDR3: CASSLGLAGEQFF
DNA: TGTGCCAGCAGTTTGGGACTAGCTGGTGAGCAGTTCTTC

size: .
D: .
J: TRBJ2-1
V: TRBV12-5
CDR3: CASGLPRDSFSASKQFF
DNA: TGTGCTAGTGGTTTGCCCCGGGACTCCTTCTCCGCCTCCAAGCAGTTCTTC

size: few
D: .
J: TRBJ1-1
V: TRBV7-9
CDR3: CASSKMGQYGVAFF
DNA: TGTGCCAGCAGTAAAATGGGGCAGTACGGGGTGGCTTTCTTT

size: .
D: .
J: TRBJ2-3
V: TRBV7-6
CDR3: CASSPRLGSDTQYF
DNA: TGTGCCAGCAGCCCGAGACTAGGCAGCGATACGCAGTATTTT

size: .
D: TRBD1
J: TRBJ1-5
V: TRBV19
CDR3: CASRNDRGDQPQHF
DNA: TGTGCCAGTAGGAACGACAGGGGTGACCAGCCCCAGCATTTT

size: .
D: .
J: TRBJ2-5
V: TRBV30
CDR3: CAWRLAPETQYF
DNA: TGTGCCTGGAGACTAGCACCGGAGACCCAGTACTTC

size: .
D: .
J: TRBJ1-1
V: TRBV6-5
CDR3: CASRTPGSQNTEAFF
DNA: TGTGCCAGCCGTACACCAGGGTCCCAGAACACTGAAGCTTTCTTT

size: .
D: .
J: TRBJ1-1
V: TRBV7-2
CDR3: CASSPRRNTEAFF
DNA: TGTGCCAGCAGCCCCCGGCGGAACACTGAAGCTTTCTTT

size: .
D: .
J: TRBJ1-6
V: TRBV6-1
CDR3: CAVQVVSYNSPLHF
DNA: TGTGCCGTACAGGTCGTCAGCTATAATTCACCCCTCCACTTT

size: once
D: .
J: TRBJ2-1
V: TRBV6-5
CDR3: CASEGWGEQFF
DNA: TGTGCCAGTGAAGGGTGGGGGGAGCAGTTCTTC

size: .
D: TRBD1
J: TRBJ1-1
V: TRBV7-9
CDR3: CASSLGTGEAFF
DNA: TGTGCCAGCAGCTTAGGGACAGGGGAAGCTTTCTTT

size: .
D: .
J: TRBJ2-1
V: TRBV11-2
CDR3: CASSLEGLFTDEQFF
DNA: TGTGCCAGCAGCTTAGAAGGGCTGTTTACGGATGAGCAGTTCTTC

size: .
D: TRBD1
J: TRBJ1-1
V: TRBV10-3
CDR3: CAISEGTGRTEAFF
DNA: TGTGCCATCAGTGAGGGGACAGGGAGGACTGAAGCTTTCTTT

size: .
D: .
J: TRBJ2-1
V: TRBV5-6
CDR3: CASIIVTGKHNEQFF
DNA: TGTGCCAGCATCATAGTAACCGGGAAACACAATGAGCAGTTCTTC

size: .
D: TRBD1
J: TRBJ1-4
V: TRBV19
CDR3: CASSMGRGSANEKLFF
DNA: TGTGCCAGTAGTATGGGCAGGGGGAGCGCTAATGAAAAACTGTTTTTT

size: .
D: .
J: TRBJ1-1
V: TRBV19
CDR3: CASSINTEAFF
DNA: TGTGCCAGTAGTATTAACACTGAAGCTTTCTTT

size: .
D: .
J: TRBJ2-7
V: TRBV29-1
CDR3: CSVCPTGFDEQYF
DNA: TGCAGCGTCTGTCCCACAGGGTTCGACGAGCAGTACTTC

size: .
D: .
J: TRBJ1-3
V: TRBV10-3
CDR3: CAISESVYGYSGNTIYF
DNA: TGTGCCATCAGTGAGTCGGTCTACGGATATTCTGGAAACACCATATATTTT

size: .
D: .
J: TRBJ1-2
V: TRBV5-4
CDR3: CASSPPGLYYGYTF
DNA: TGTGCCAGCAGCCCTCCGGGACTCTATTATGGCTACACCTTC

size: .
D: .
J: TRBJ2-3
V: TRBV7-2
CDR3: CASSPIPGGGTDTQYF
DNA: TGTGCCAGCAGCCCCATCCCTGGGGGAGGCACAGATACGCAGTATTTT

size: .
D: .
J: TRBJ2-1
V: TRBV2
CDR3: CASSVTSGTGNEQFF
DNA: TGTGCCAGCAGTGTTACCTCCGGGACGGGCAATGAGCAGTTCTTC

size: .
D: .
J: TRBJ2-7
V: TRBV7-9
CDR3: CASSSVRGSTYEQYF
DNA: TGTGCCAGCAGCTCGGTCCGGGGGAGCACCTACGAGCAGTACTTC

size: .
D: .
J: TRBJ1-1
V: TRBV6-1
CDR3: CASSDPSRGDTEAFF
DNA: TGTGCCAGCAGCGACCCATCGCGGGGAGACACTGAAGCTTTCTTT

size: .
D: .
J: TRBJ1-1
V: TRBV5-1
CDR3: CASSLDEGNAFF
DNA: TGCGCCAGCAGCTTGGACGAAGGGAACGCTTTCTTT

size: .
D: TRBD1
J: TRBJ2-1
V: TRBV5-6
CDR3: CASRPRQGSSYNEQFF
DNA: TGTGCCAGCAGACCTCGACAGGGGAGTTCCTACAATGAGCAGTTCTTC

size: .
D: TRBD1
J: TRBJ1-5
V: TRBV4-1
CDR3: CASSQGAGGIQPQHF
DNA: TGCGCCAGCAGCCAAGGAGCAGGGGGCATTCAGCCCCAGCATTTT